These 21 T cell receptor beta chains share one sample of origin, sequenced in a study of response to subunit inactivated influenza vaccine. MiXCR was run by TCRdb on the RT-PCR reads, yielding one entry per CDR3 protein. The sample lists about 540,000 distinct CDR3 sequences, 20% to 25% occurring once. In addition, the sample was reused for a study of T cells expressing NK-cell markers. This second report adds: What made the TCR beta cDNA was 5'RACE template switching with UMIs.

The material sequenced was CD4+ T cells sorted from PBMCs, taken roughly 12 days after vaccination. Source of these receptors: a man over 45 who received an inactivated influenza vaccine.

The chain couples TRBV9 to TRBJ2-7; 8 bases map to TRBD2. Germline V gives CDR1 SGDLS, CDR2 YYNGEE. The CDR3 has 17 amino acids. V was clipped by 0 bases and J by 4 bases; unmatched bases: 12. The CDR3, as DNA: TGTGCCAGCAGCGTAGCTACGGGGGGGAGCGGCAAGTACGAGCAGTACTTC. Protein: CASSVATGGSGKYEQYF.

This clonotype was found a few times. The chain joins TRBV7-8 to TRBJ2-1; no reliable D call. V was shortened by 0 bases and J by 5 bases, with 8 bases between the two germline ends. The CDR3 has 14 residues. Germline loops: CDR1 SGHVS, CDR2 FQNEAQ. The CDR3 protein is CASSLAWRDNEQFF. For the CDR3, the DNA is TGTGCCAGCAGCTTAGCGTGGCGTGACAATGAGCAGTTCTTC.

This clonotype was found many times. The chain has TRBV7-2 and TRBJ2-2; D ambiguous. V was trimmed by 4 bases and J by 3 bases, leaving 3 bases between them. Germline loops: CDR1 SGHTA, CDR2 FQGNSA. The CDR3 has 12 residues. CDR3 loop: CASSYYTGELFF. The CDR3 DNA sequence: TGTGCCAGCAGCTACTACACCGGGGAGCTGTTTTTT.

This chain uses TRBV10-3 with TRBJ2-3; TRBD2 is a possible D gene (6 bases). The V end was cut by 7 bases, the J end by 2 bases, with 13 bases between. Germline lookup yields CDR1 ENHRY and CDR2 SYGVKD. There are 14 residues in the CDR3. The CDR3 spells CAITAGLITDTQYF. The CDR3, as DNA: TGTGCCATCACAGCGGGCTTAATCACAGATACGCAGTATTTT.

The chain carries TRBV19 and TRBJ2-2, with 7 bases that match TRBD2. The CDR3 length is 13 residues. CDR1 is LNHDA and CDR2 is SQIVND in the germline V gene (reference sequence). V shed 8 bases, J shed 6 bases, and the junction held 6 bases outside the gene matches. In nucleotides, the CDR3 is TGTGCCAGTGGGGAGGGTCTAGCCGGGGAGCTGTTTTTT. It specifies CASGEGLAGELFF.

This clonotype was seen more than once but under ten times. This chain links TRBV29-1 with TRBJ2-7; 12 bases are a match to TRBD2. This CDR3 is 13 amino acids long. The junction had 7 bases not matched to a gene; V was cut back by 7 bases and J by 6 bases. Germline V gene data show CDR1 as SQVTM and CDR2 as ANQGSEA. In DNA, the CDR3 is TGCAGCGGCAAGACTAGCGGGAGTACCGAGCAGTACTTC. Translating gives CSGKTSGSTEQYF.

This clonotype came up many times. The genes are TRBV6-5 and TRBJ2-7; perhaps D is TRBD1 or TRBD2 (5 bases each). Germline values: CDR1 MNHEY, CDR2 SVGAGI. CDR3 size: 13 residues. V gave up 2 bases and J gave up 4 bases, with 9 bases separating them. The CDR3 region has the DNA TGTGCCAGCAGTTACAGGGACGGTTACGAGCAGTACTTC. Its protein is CASSYRDGYEQYF.

J is TRBJ1-5 and V is TRBV10-3; 7 bases agree with TRBD1. The V gene end was trimmed by 3 bases and the J gene end by 2 bases; junction bases not matched to a gene: 7. CDR3 size: 16 residues. The germline CDR1 and CDR2 sequences are ENHRY and SYGVKD. This CDR3 is CAISDRGGAGNQPQHF. The CDR3 nucleotides are TGTGCCATCAGTGATCGAGGGGGCGCGGGCAATCAGCCCCAGCATTTT.

V is TRBV9 and J is TRBJ2-5; D unclear. V shed 5 bases and J shed 3 bases, with 5 bases lying between them. There are 11 residues in the CDR3. Germline CDR1 reads SGDLS; CDR2 reads YYNGEE. The CDR3 bases are TGTGCCAGCAGGAAAAAAGAGACCCAGTACTTC. Its protein product is CASRKKETQYF.

The V call is TRBV20-1, the J call TRBJ2-1; 8 bases are shared with TRBD2. Per the germline V gene, CDR1 is DFQATT and CDR2 is SNEGSKA (reference sequence). The CDR3 contains 12 residues. Trimming took 3 bases from V and 8 from J; bases not matched to a gene: 3. The CDR3: CSASGRAYEQFF. The CDR3 DNA reads as TGCAGTGCTAGCGGGAGGGCTTATGAGCAGTTCTTC.

This sequence joins TRBV7-8 and TRBJ2-3, with a tentative D call TRBD2 (5 bases). Per germline, CDR1 SGHVS and CDR2 FQNEAQ. V lost 4 bases and J lost 2, with 13 bases in between. This CDR3 comprises 15 residues. The CDR3 DNA reads as TGTGCCAGCAGCTACGAGCGGCTAGTCACAGATACGCAGTATTTT. Protein: CASSYERLVTDTQYF.

The V gene is TRBV30, the J gene TRBJ1-2; the D is unclear. CDR1 and CDR2 (germline): GTSNPN, SVGIG (reference sequence). The CDR3 is 12 amino acids. Trimming removed 2 bases at V and 11 bases at J, with 15 bases between. The CDR3 DNA follows: TGTGCCTGGAGTCTTCAATCAGGAGGTTACACCTTC. Translated, it gives CAWSLQSGGYTF.

This clonotype showed up just a few times. The genes are TRBV11-2 and TRBJ2-3; D is perhaps TRBD1 (6 bases). There are 14 residues in the CDR3. Trimming took 2 bases from V and 6 from J, leaving 12 bases between them. The germline V gene has CDR1 SGHAT and CDR2 FQNNGV. CDR3 residues: CASSLMFQGDTQYF. DNA for the CDR3: TGTGCCAGCAGCTTAATGTTCCAGGGGGATACGCAGTATTTT.

This clonotype was observed a few times. The V and J genes are TRBV4-3 and TRBJ2-7; 9 bases match TRBD2. The CDR3 consists of 15 residues. Germline loops: CDR1 LGHNA, CDR2 YSLEER. V was pared by 0 bases and J by 3 bases, with 3 bases of the junction left unmatched. The CDR3 sequence: CASSQDPAGGYEQYF. The CDR3 DNA is TGCGCCAGCAGCCAAGATCCAGCGGGAGGCTACGAGCAGTACTTC.

The rearrangement joins TRBV6-2 or TRBV6-3 to TRBJ2-1; TRBD2 agrees at 11 bases. CDR3 size: 16 residues. After removal of 4 bases from V and 4 bases from J, the junction contained 6 bases not matched to a gene. Germline V gene data show CDR1 as MNHEY and CDR2 as SVGEGT. The CDR3 DNA reads as TGTGCCAGCAGTTTAGCGGGAGGGCCCCCATACAATGAGCAGTTCTTC. It translates to CASSLAGGPPYNEQFF.

This clonotype has more than one count but fewer than ten. The CDR3: CASSLGSFNQPQHF. CDR3 nucleotides: TGTGCCAGCAGCTTAGGTTCGTTCAATCAGCCCCAGCATTTT. The rearrangement joins TRBV7-9 to TRBJ1-5; D unclear. The V gene lost 1 base and the J gene lost 3 bases, with 7 bases spanning the gap. Germline lookup yields CDR1 SEHNR and CDR2 FQNEAQ (reference sequence). CDR3 length: 14 amino acids.

The chain combines TRBV28 with TRBJ1-2, with TRBD1 matching over 7 bases. CDR1 is MDHEN and CDR2 is SYDVKM in the germline V gene. The length of the CDR3 is 16 residues. Germline trimming cut 5 bases from V and 8 bases from J; bases unmatched to any gene: 17. CDR3 region: CASSLGQASGLRGYTF. In DNA, the CDR3 is TGTGCCAGCAGTCTCGGACAGGCATCTGGATTGAGAGGCTACACCTTC.

This chain's CDR3 is CASSQEGPQSSFSYNSPLHF. The CDR3 DNA reads TGTGCCAGCAGCCAAGAGGGGCCACAGTCGTCCTTTTCCTATAATTCACCCCTCCACTTT. The gene calls are TRBV4-2 and TRBJ1-6; a weak D match, TRBD1 (5 bases). V lost 0 bases, J lost 1 base, and 19 bases lay in between. This CDR3 has 20 amino acids. Germline V gene lookup returns CDR1 LGHNA and CDR2 YNFKEQ.

The V gene is TRBV24-1, the J gene TRBJ2-1, with unresolved D. The CDR3 sequence is 15 residues long. Trimming stripped 1 base from V and 6 bases from J, with 12 bases between. CDR1 KGHDR and CDR2 SFDVKD come from the germline V gene. The CDR3, as DNA: TGTGCCACCAGTGATTTTAGGTTCCTCGGCAATGAGCAGTTCTTC. Translated: CATSDFRFLGNEQFF.

The chain employs TRBV20-1 and TRBJ2-1; TRBD2 matches at 10 bases. The length of the CDR3 is 15 residues. CDR1 is DFQATT and CDR2 is SNEGSKA in the germline V gene (reference sequence). The V and J ends lost 6 bases and 6 bases, in that order; junction bases with no gene match: 11. This CDR3 is CSAHPGRLAGNEQFF. For the CDR3, the DNA is TGCAGTGCCCACCCGGGGAGACTAGCGGGCAATGAGCAGTTCTTC.

This chain connects TRBV11-2 to TRBJ2-1, with TRBD1 matching 10 bases. CDR3 length: 18 amino acids. V trimming: 6 bases; J trimming: 8 bases; junction bases outside the gene matches: 19. Per germline, CDR1 SGHAT and CDR2 FQNNGV. CDR3 nucleotide sequence: TGTGCCAGCAGACTTCTTAGGATGACAGGGGGCGCTATCGATGAGCAGTTCTTC. Encoded protein: CASRLLRMTGGAIDEQFF.